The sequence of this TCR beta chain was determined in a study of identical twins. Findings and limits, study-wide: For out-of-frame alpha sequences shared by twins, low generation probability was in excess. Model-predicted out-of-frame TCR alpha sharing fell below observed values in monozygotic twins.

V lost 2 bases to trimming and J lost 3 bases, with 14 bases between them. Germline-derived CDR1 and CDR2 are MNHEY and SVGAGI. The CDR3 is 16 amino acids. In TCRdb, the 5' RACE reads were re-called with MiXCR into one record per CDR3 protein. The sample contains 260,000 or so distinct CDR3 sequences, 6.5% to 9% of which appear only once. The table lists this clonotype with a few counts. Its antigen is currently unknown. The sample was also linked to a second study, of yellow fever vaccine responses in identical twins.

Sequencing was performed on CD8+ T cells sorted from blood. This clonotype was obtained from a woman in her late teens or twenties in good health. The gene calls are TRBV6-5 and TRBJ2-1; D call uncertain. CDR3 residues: CASSYPGRYDYNEQFF. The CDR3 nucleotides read TGTGCCAGCAGTTACCCCGGCCGTTATGACTACAATGAGCAGTTCTTC.